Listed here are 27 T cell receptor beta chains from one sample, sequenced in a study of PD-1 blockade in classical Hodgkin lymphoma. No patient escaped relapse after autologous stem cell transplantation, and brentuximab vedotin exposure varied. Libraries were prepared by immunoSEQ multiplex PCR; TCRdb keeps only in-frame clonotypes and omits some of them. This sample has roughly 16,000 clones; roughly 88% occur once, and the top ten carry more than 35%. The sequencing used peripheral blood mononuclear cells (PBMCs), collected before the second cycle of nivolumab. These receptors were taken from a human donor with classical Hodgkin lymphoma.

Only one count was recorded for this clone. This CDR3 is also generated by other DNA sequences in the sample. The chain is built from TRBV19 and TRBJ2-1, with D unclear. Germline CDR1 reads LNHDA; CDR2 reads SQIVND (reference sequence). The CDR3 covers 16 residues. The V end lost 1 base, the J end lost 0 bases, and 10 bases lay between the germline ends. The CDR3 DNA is TGTGCCAGTAGTATAGCCGGGCCTCACTCCTACAATGAGCAGTTCTTC. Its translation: CASSIAGPHSYNEQFF.

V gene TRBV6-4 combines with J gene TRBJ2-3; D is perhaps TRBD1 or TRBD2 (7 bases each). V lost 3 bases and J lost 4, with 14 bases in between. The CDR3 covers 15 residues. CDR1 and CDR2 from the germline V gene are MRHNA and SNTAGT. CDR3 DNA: TGTGCCAGCAGTGAAAGGGAGGGGGCGGCAGATACGCAGTATTTT. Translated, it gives CASSEREGAADTQYF.

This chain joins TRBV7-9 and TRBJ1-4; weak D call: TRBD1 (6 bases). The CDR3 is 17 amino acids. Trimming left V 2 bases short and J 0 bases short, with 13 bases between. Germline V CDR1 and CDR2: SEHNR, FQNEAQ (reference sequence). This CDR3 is CASSLWSPGATNEKLFF. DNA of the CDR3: TGTGCCAGCAGCTTATGGTCCCCAGGGGCAACTAATGAAAAACTGTTTTTT.

CDR3 sequence (DNA): TGTGCCAGCAGCTCGGGACTAGCGGACTACAATGAGCAGTTCTTC. This codes for CASSSGLADYNEQFF. V is TRBV27 and J is TRBJ2-1; TRBD2 matches 11 bases. Germline V CDR1 and CDR2: MNHEY, SMNVEV (reference sequence). The CDR3 has 15 residues. V trimming: 6 bases; J trimming: 3 bases; junction bases outside the gene matches: 4.

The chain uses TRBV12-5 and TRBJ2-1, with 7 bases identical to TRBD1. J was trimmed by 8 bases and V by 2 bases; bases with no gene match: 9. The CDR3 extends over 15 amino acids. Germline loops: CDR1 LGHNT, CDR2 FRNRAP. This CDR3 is CASGLSPTGKDEQFF. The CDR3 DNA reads TGTGCTAGTGGTTTGTCCCCGACAGGGAAGGATGAGCAGTTCTTC.

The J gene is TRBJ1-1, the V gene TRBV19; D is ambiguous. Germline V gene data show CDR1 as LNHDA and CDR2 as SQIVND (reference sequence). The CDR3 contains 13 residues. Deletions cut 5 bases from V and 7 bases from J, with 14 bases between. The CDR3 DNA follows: TGTGCCAGTAGTGTCACATGGAGGAGTGAAGCTTTCTTT. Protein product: CASSVTWRSEAFF.

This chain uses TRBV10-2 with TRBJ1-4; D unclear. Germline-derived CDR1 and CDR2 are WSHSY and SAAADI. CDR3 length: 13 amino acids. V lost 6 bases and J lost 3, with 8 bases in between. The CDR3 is CASRLAANEKLFF. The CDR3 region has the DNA TGCGCCAGCAGGTTGGCAGCTAATGAAAAACTGTTTTTT.

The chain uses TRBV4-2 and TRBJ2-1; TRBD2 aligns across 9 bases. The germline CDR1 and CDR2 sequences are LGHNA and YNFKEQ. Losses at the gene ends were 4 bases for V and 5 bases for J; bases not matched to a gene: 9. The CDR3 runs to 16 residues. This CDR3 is CASSPPPTSGNNEQFF. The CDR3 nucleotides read TGTGCCAGCAGCCCCCCGCCGACTAGCGGCAACAATGAGCAGTTCTTC.

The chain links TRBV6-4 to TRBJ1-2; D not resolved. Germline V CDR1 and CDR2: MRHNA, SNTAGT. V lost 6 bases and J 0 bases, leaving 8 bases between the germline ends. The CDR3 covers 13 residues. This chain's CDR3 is CASSEQPNYGYTF. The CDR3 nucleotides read TGTGCCAGCAGCGAACAGCCTAACTATGGCTACACCTTC.

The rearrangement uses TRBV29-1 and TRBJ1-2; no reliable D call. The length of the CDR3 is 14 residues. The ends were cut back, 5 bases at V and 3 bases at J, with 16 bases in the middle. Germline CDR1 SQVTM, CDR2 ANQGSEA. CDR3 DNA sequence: TGCAGCGTTTCTGGCCGTCTTAGAGACTATGGCTACACCTTC. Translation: CSVSGRLRDYGYTF.

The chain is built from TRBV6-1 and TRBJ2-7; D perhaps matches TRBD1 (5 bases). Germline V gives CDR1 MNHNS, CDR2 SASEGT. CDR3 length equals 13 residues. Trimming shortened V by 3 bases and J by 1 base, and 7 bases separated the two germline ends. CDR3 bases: TGTGCCAGCAGTGACAGGGAATCCTACGAGCAGTACTTC. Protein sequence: CASSDRESYEQYF.

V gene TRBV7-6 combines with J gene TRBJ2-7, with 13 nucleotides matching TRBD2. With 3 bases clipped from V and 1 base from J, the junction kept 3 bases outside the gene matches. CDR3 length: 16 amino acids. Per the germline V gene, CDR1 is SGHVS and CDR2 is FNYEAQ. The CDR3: CASSFGTSGDSYEQYF. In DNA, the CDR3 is TGTGCCAGCAGCTTCGGGACTAGCGGGGATTCCTACGAGCAGTACTTC.

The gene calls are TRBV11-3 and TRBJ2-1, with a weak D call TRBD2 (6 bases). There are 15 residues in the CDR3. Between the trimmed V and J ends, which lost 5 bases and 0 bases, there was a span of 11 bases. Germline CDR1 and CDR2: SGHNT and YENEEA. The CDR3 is CASSPIGSSYNEQFF. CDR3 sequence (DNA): TGTGCCAGCAGCCCCATCGGGAGCTCCTACAATGAGCAGTTCTTC.

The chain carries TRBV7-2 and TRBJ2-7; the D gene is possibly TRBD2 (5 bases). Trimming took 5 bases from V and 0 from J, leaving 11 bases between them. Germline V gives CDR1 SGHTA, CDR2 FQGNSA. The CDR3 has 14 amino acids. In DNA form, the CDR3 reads TGTGCCAGCAGCCCCGCAGGAGGCTCCTACGAGCAGTACTTC. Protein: CASSPAGGSYEQYF.

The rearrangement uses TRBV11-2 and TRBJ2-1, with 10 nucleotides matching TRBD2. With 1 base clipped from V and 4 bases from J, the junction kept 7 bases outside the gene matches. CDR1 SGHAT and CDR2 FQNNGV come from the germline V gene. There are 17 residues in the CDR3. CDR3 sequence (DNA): TGTGCCAGCAGCTTAGGCCCAGGACTAGCGGATTACAATGAGCAGTTCTTC. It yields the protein CASSLGPGLADYNEQFF.

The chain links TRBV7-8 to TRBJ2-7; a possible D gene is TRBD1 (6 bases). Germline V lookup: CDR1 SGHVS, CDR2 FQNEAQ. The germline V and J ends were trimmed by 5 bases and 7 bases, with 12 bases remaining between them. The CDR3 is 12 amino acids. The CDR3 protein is CASSPGVGEQYF. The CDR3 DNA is TGTGCCAGCAGCCCAGGGGTGGGTGAGCAGTACTTC.

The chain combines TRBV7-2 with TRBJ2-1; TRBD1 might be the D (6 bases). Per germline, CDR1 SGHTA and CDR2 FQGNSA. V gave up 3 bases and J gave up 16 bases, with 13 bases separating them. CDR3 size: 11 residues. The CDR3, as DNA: TGTGCCAGCAGCTTCCTACAGGGTATATTCTTC. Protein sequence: CASSFLQGIFF.

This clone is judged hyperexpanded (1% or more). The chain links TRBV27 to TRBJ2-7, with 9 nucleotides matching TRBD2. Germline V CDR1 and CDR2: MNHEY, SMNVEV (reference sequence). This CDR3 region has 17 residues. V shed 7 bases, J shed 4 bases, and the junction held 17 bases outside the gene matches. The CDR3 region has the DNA TGTGCCAGCAAGATGCGAGCGGGGGGCGGATCGACTTACGAGCAGTACTTC. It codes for CASKMRAGGGSTYEQYF.

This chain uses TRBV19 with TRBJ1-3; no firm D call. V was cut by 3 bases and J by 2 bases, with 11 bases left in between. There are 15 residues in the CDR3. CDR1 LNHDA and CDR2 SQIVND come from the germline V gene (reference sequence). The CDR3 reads CASSIHVFAGNTIYF. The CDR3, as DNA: TGTGCCAGTAGTATCCACGTTTTCGCTGGAAACACCATATATTTT.

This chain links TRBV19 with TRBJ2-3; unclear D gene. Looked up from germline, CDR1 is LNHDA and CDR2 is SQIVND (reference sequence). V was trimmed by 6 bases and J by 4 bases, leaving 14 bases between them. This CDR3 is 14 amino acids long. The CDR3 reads CASRPTEWADTQYF. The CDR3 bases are TGTGCCAGTAGACCAACAGAGTGGGCAGATACGCAGTATTTT.

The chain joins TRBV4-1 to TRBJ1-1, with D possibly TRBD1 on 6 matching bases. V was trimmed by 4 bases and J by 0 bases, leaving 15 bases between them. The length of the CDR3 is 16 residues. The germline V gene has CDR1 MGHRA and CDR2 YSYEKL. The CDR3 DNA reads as TGCGCCAGCAGCCCCCGACAGGTTGAGTTGAACACTGAAGCTTTCTTT. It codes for CASSPRQVELNTEAFF.

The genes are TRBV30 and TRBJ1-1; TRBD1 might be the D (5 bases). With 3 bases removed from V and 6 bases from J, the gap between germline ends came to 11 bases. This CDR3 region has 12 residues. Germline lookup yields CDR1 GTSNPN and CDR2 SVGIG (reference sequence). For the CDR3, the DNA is TGTGCCTGGAGCGACAACAGGTCTGAAGCTTTCTTT. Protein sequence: CAWSDNRSEAFF.

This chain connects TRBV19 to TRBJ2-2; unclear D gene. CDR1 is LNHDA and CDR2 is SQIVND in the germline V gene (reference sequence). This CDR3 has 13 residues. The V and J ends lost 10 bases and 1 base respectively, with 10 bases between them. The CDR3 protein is CATSYENTGELFF. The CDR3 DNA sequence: TGTGCCACCTCCTACGAGAACACCGGGGAGCTGTTTTTT.

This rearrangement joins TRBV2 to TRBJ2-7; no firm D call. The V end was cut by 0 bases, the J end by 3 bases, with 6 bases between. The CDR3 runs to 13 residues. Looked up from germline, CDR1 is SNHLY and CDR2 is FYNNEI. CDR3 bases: TGTGCCAGCAGTGAAGCGACCGACTACGAGCAGTACTTC. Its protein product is CASSEATDYEQYF.

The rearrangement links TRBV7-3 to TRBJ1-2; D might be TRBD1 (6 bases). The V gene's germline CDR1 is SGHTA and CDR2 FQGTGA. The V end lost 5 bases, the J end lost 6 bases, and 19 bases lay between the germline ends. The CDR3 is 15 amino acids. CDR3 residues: CASSLQPGVPHGYTF. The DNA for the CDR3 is TGTGCCAGCAGCCTACAACCAGGGGTACCGCATGGCTACACCTTC. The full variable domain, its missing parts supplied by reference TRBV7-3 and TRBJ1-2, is GAGVSQTPSNKVTEKGKYVELRCDPISGHTALYWYRQSLGQGPEFLIYFQGTGAADDSGLPNDRFFAVRPEGSVSTLKIQRTERGDSAVYLCASSLQPGVPHGYTFGSGTRLTVV.

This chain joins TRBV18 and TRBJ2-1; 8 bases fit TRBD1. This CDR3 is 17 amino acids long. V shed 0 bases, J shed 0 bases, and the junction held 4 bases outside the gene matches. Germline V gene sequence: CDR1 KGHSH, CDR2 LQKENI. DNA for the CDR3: TGTGCCAGCTCACCACCGGGACAGGCGAGCTCCTACAATGAGCAGTTCTTC. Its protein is CASSPPGQASSYNEQFF.

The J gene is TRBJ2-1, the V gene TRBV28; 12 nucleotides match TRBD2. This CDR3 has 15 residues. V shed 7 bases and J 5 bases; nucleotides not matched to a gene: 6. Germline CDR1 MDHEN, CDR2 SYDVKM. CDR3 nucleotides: TGTGCCAGCACCCCGACTAGCGGGAGCCACAATGAGCAGTTCTTC. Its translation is CASTPTSGSHNEQFF. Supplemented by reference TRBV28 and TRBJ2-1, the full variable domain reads DVKVTQSSRYLVKRTGEKVFLECVQDMDHENMFWYRQDPGLGLRLIYFSYDVKMKEKGDIPEGYSVSREKKERFSLILESASTNQTSMYLCASTPTSGSHNEQFFGPGTRLTVL.